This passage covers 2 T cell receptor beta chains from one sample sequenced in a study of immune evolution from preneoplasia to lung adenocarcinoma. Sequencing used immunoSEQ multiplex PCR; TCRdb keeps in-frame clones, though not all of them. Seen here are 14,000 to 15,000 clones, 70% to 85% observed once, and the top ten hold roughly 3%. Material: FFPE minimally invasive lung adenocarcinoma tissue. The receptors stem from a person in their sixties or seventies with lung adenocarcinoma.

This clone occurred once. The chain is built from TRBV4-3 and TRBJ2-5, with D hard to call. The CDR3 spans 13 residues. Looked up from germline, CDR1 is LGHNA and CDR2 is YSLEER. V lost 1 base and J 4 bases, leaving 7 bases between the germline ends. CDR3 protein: CASSQGHGETQYF. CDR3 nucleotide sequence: TGCGCCAGCAGCCAAGGTCATGGAGAGACCCAGTACTTC.

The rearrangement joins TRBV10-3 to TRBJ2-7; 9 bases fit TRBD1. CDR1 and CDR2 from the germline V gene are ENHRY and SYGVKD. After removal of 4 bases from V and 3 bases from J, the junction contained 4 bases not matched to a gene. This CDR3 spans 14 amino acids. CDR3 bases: TGTGCCATCAGTGCGACAGGGGGAAACTACGAGCAGTACTTC. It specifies CAISATGGNYEQYF.